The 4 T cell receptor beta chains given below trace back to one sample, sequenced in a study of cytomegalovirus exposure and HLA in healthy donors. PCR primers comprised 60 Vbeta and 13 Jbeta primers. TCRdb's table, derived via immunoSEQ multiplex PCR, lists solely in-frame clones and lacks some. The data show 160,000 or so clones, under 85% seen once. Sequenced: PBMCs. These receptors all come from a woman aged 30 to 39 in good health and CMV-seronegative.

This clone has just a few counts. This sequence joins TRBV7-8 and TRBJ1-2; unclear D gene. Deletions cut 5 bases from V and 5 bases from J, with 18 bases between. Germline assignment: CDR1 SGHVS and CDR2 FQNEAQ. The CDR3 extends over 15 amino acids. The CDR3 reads CASSPRETRFYGYTF. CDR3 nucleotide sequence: TGTGCCAGCAGCCCTAGGGAGACCAGATTTTATGGCTACACCTTC.

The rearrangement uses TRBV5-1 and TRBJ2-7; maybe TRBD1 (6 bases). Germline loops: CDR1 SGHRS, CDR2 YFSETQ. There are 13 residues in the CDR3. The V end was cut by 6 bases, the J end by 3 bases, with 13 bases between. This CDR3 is CASKRDTDYEQYF. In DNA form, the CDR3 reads TGCGCCAGCAAGAGGGACACCGACTACGAGCAGTACTTC.

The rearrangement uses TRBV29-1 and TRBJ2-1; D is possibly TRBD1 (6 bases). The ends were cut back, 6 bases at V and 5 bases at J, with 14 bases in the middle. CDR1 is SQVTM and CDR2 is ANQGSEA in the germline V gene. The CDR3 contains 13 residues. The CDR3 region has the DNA TGCAGCGTACACCGGGACACCGACAATGAGCAGTTCTTC. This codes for CSVHRDTDNEQFF.

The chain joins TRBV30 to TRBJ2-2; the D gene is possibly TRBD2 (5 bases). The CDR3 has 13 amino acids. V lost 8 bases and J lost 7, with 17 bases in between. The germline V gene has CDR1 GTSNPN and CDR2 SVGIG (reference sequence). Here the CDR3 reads CAHRRGSFGELFF. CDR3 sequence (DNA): TGTGCCCACCGGAGAGGGAGCTTCGGGGAGCTGTTTTTT.